Listed here are 6 T cell receptor beta chains from one sample, sequenced in a study of blood T cell repertoires in COVID-19. Profiling relied on immunoSEQ multiplex PCR, and the TCRdb table lists in-frame clones only, not all of them. The table has approximately 290,000 clones, more than 65% seen once. Sequenced: peripheral blood. The receptors stem from a person aged 70 to 80 with COVID-19, enrolled during active disease.

CDR3 protein: CASSLGTSGGNEQFF. CDR3 DNA: TGTGCCAGCAGCTTAGGGACTAGCGGTGGCAATGAGCAGTTCTTC. The chain recombines TRBV7-8 with TRBJ2-1, with 10 bases lining up with TRBD2. Germline lookup yields CDR1 SGHVS and CDR2 FQNEAQ. The CDR3 has 15 amino acids. J was trimmed by 6 bases and V by 1 base; bases with no gene match: 3.

The chain joins TRBV7-9 to TRBJ1-1, with D possibly being TRBD1 (5 bases). The CDR3 contains 19 residues. Germline CDR1 is SEHNR and CDR2 is FQNEAQ (reference sequence). Trimming left V 4 bases short and J 2 bases short, with 26 bases between. CDR3 sequence reads: CASSSYRQPSTASNTEAFF. CDR3 DNA sequence: TGTGCCAGCAGCTCTTACCGACAGCCCTCGACAGCTTCAAACACTGAAGCTTTCTTT.

This clone was seen a single time. The chain carries TRBV4-3 and TRBJ2-3; 9 bases map to TRBD2. The germline gives CDR1 LGHNA, CDR2 YSLEER. The CDR3 contains 16 residues. The V gene end was trimmed by 0 bases and the J gene end by 4 bases; junction bases not matched to a gene: 5. CDR3 nucleotides: TGCGCCAGCAGCCAAGATGGTGCGGGGGGGGCAGATACGCAGTATTTT. Translating gives CASSQDGAGGADTQYF.

This chain joins TRBV19 and TRBJ2-5; 9 bases map to TRBD1. CDR1 and CDR2 from the germline V gene are LNHDA and SQIVND (reference sequence). V gave up 4 bases and J gave up 4 bases; unmatched junction bases: 10. The CDR3 is made up of 16 amino acids. The CDR3 DNA reads as TGTGCCAGTAGTACCGTCAGGACAGGGGCGGGAGAGACCCAGTACTTC. The encoded protein is CASSTVRTGAGETQYF.

The V call is TRBV19, the J call TRBJ1-5; a weak D match, TRBD1 (6 bases). The CDR3 consists of 15 residues. V was clipped by 9 bases and J by 4 bases, with 19 bases between them. Germline CDR1 LNHDA, CDR2 SQIVND (reference sequence). CDR3 loop: CASTPRTEWNQPQHF. The CDR3 DNA reads as TGTGCCAGCACCCCTAGGACAGAATGGAATCAGCCCCAGCATTTT.

The V and J genes are TRBV19 and TRBJ2-5; 7 bases fit TRBD1. The CDR3 contains 15 residues. V gave up 4 bases and J gave up 4 bases; unmatched junction bases: 9. CDR1 and CDR2 (germline): LNHDA, SQIVND (reference sequence). For the CDR3, the DNA is TGTGCCAGTAGTAGGGTGACAGGGTGGATAGAGACCCAGTACTTC. Translation: CASSRVTGWIETQYF.